The 19 T cell receptor beta chains given below trace back to one sample, sequenced in a study of CD8 T cells in Susac syndrome. Random hexamers were used to reverse transcribe the RNA input (about 0.5 to 1 ug). TCRdb passed the immunoSEQ multiplex PCR reads through MiXCR, listing each CDR3 protein once. The profile shows more than 70,000 distinct CDR3 sequences, over 85% of them singletons. The sample taken for sequencing was CD8+ T cells from PBMCs. All receptors derive from a human donor in good health.

This clonotype has only one observation. This chain links TRBV2 with TRBJ2-1; tentatively, D is TRBD1 (6 bases). CDR1 and CDR2 (germline): SNHLY, FYNNEI. The V gene lost 5 bases and the J gene lost 8 bases, with 13 bases spanning the gap. The CDR3 runs 13 residues. The CDR3 DNA reads TGTGCCAGCAGTCCACAGGGTCGTGATGAGCAGTTCTTC. Translation: CASSPQGRDEQFF.

V usage is TRBV6-4 and J usage is TRBJ1-4, with a tentative D call TRBD1 (5 bases). The germline V gene has CDR1 MRHNA and CDR2 SNTAGT. The CDR3 extends over 13 amino acids. Trimming removed 6 bases from V and 11 bases from J, with 16 bases in between. Here the CDR3 DNA reads TGTGCCAGCAGACCCGCCGGGGGTGAGAAACTGTTTTTT. Translation: CASRPAGGEKLFF.

This rearrangement joins TRBV19 to TRBJ1-1; D is undetermined. The germline gives CDR1 LNHDA, CDR2 SQIVND (reference sequence). The CDR3 is 13 residues long. Trimming stripped 6 bases from V and 2 bases from J, with 10 bases between. The CDR3 nucleotides are TGTGCCAGTAGCCCGATGAGAAACACTGAAGCTTTCTTT. Amino acid sequence: CASSPMRNTEAFF. The complete variable domain, with remaining parts taken from reference TRBV19 and TRBJ1-1, reads DGGITQSPKYLFRKEGQNVTLSCEQNLNHDAMYWYRQDPGQGLRLIYYSQIVNDFQKGDIAEGYSVSREKKESFPLTVTSAQKNPTAFYLCASSPMRNTEAFFGQGTRLTVV.

V is TRBV6-1 and J is TRBJ2-7, with 9 bases lining up with TRBD2. CDR3 length: 16 amino acids. The germline V gene has CDR1 MNHNS and CDR2 SASEGT. After removal of 5 bases from V and 1 base from J, the junction contained 9 bases not matched to a gene. CDR3 in DNA: TGTGCCAGCAGTAGCGGGGGGCCTCGGAATTCCTACGAGCAGTACTTC. This gives the protein CASSSGGPRNSYEQYF.

The chain links TRBV3-1 to TRBJ2-7; TRBD1 might be the D (5 bases). The germline V gene has CDR1 LGHDT and CDR2 YNNKEL (reference sequence). Deletions cut 2 bases from V and 0 bases from J, with 11 bases between. The CDR3 is made up of 15 amino acids. The CDR3 is CASSQHKGPSYEQYF. CDR3 coding DNA: TGTGCCAGCAGCCAACATAAGGGGCCCTCCTACGAGCAGTACTTC.

The V gene is TRBV29-1, the J gene TRBJ2-3; 7 bases map to TRBD1. The CDR3 has 15 amino acids. Trimming at V came to 7 bases and at J to 0 bases, leaving 10 bases not matched to a gene. Germline V lookup: CDR1 SQVTM, CDR2 ANQGSEA. The CDR3 sequence: CSGSFGTASTDTQYF. CDR3 DNA: TGCAGCGGGAGCTTCGGGACAGCTAGCACAGATACGCAGTATTTT.

The V gene is TRBV5-1, the J gene TRBJ1-6; D remains unclear. CDR3 size: 15 residues. V gave up 0 bases and J gave up 7 bases, with 11 bases separating them. Germline V gene data show CDR1 as SGHRS and CDR2 as YFSETQ. CDR3 amino acids: CASSLDILPNSPLHF. In DNA form, the CDR3 reads TGCGCCAGCAGCTTGGATATCCTGCCCAATTCACCCCTCCACTTT.

V usage is TRBV2 and J usage is TRBJ2-7, with D perhaps matching TRBD1 (5 bases). CDR1 and CDR2 (germline): SNHLY, FYNNEI. Trimming took 4 bases from V and 2 from J, leaving 15 bases between them. CDR3 length: 15 residues. The DNA for the CDR3 is TGTGCCAGCAGTGGGCCTCGACAGATAACCTACGAGCAGTACTTC. Encoded protein: CASSGPRQITYEQYF.

In DNA form, the CDR3 reads TGTGCCAGCTCACCCCTGGAAGAGCAGTTCTTC. Its translation is CASSPLEEQFF. The chain uses TRBV18 and TRBJ2-1; D uncertain. This CDR3 has 11 amino acids. Germline V gene data show CDR1 as KGHSH and CDR2 as LQKENI. V shed 3 bases and J shed 10 bases, with 7 bases lying between them.

V and J are TRBV5-1 and TRBJ2-7, with D perhaps TRBD1 (6 bases). Trimming took 1 base from V and 3 from J, leaving 11 bases between them. From germline, CDR1 is SGHRS and CDR2 YFSETQ. The CDR3 loop spans 14 amino acids. CDR3 amino acids: CASSLRGDNYEQYF. The CDR3 coding sequence is TGCGCCAGCAGCTTGAGAGGGGACAACTACGAGCAGTACTTC.

The chain joins TRBV27 to TRBJ2-2; 7 bases align to TRBD2. CDR1 and CDR2 (germline): MNHEY, SMNVEV (reference sequence). The trim removed 9 bases at V and 7 bases at J, leaving 5 bases unmatched. This CDR3 comprises 12 residues. Here the CDR3 reads CASVRGDGELFF. CDR3 bases: TGTGCCAGTGTCCGGGGGGACGGGGAGCTGTTTTTT.

V usage is TRBV6-6 and J usage is TRBJ2-5, with D perhaps matching TRBD1 (6 bases). V lost 2 bases and J lost 2, with 6 bases in between. Per germline, CDR1 MNHNY and CDR2 SVGAGI (reference sequence). This CDR3 has 13 amino acids. The CDR3 nucleotides are TGTGCCAGCAGTTACGGACAGCAAGAGACCCAGTACTTC. Protein sequence: CASSYGQQETQYF.

V and J are TRBV29-1 and TRBJ2-4; tentatively, D is TRBD1 or TRBD2 (5 bases each). CDR1 and CDR2 (germline): SQVTM, ANQGSEA. CDR3 length: 13 residues. V shed 7 bases and J shed 7 bases, with 17 bases lying between them. This CDR3 is CSALPGTGNIQYF. DNA for the CDR3: TGCAGCGCCTTACCGGGGACCGGGAACATTCAGTACTTC.

The chain is built from TRBV4-1 and TRBJ1-2; D perhaps matches TRBD1 (6 bases). The germline V and J ends were trimmed by 1 base and 2 bases, with 14 bases remaining between them. Germline-derived CDR1 and CDR2 are MGHRA and YSYEKL. CDR3 length equals 16 residues. CDR3 coding DNA: TGCGCCAGCAGCCAAGTTTTTGCCAGGGGAAACTATGGCTACACCTTC. The encoded protein is CASSQVFARGNYGYTF.

The chain uses TRBV7-6 and TRBJ2-5; 11 bases fit TRBD2. The trim removed 1 base at V and 5 bases at J, leaving 9 bases unmatched. The CDR3 consists of 17 residues. Germline values: CDR1 SGHVS, CDR2 FNYEAQ. CDR3 coding DNA: TGTGCCAGCAGCTTAGAGGCGACTAGCGGGGACGCGGAGACCCAGTACTTC. It is translated as CASSLEATSGDAETQYF.

CDR3 DNA sequence: TGTGCCAGCAGTATAACACCCGGGACAGCGGAGACCCAGTACTTC. This translates into CASSITPGTAETQYF. This chain joins TRBV6-6 and TRBJ2-5, with TRBD1 matching over 7 bases. This CDR3 comprises 15 residues. V was pared by 5 bases and J by 5 bases, with 11 bases of the junction left unmatched. The germline CDR1 and CDR2 sequences are MNHNY and SVGAGI (reference sequence).

This clonotype has only one observation. The chain links TRBV7-9 to TRBJ2-7, with 8 bases matching TRBD1. This CDR3 is 14 amino acids long. CDR1 is SEHNR, CDR2 FQNEAQ, per germline (reference sequence). V shed 4 bases and J 2 bases; nucleotides not matched to a gene: 4. CDR3 loop: CASSSQDRAYEQYF. The DNA for the CDR3 is TGTGCCAGCAGCTCCCAGGACAGGGCCTACGAGCAGTACTTC.

The V gene is TRBV13, the J gene TRBJ2-7; maybe TRBD1 (5 bases). Looked up from germline, CDR1 is PRHDT and CDR2 is FYEKMQ (reference sequence). This CDR3 comprises 14 residues. V was trimmed by 3 bases and J by 2 bases, leaving 11 bases between them. CDR3 nucleotide sequence: TGTGCCAGCAGCTTTAACAGGTCCCCCTACGAGCAGTACTTC. It codes for CASSFNRSPYEQYF.

The chain combines TRBV3-1 with TRBJ2-7, with D hard to call. With 4 bases removed from V and 4 bases from J, the gap between germline ends came to 20 bases. The germline V gene encodes CDR1 LGHDT and CDR2 YNNKEL (reference sequence). This CDR3 has 16 amino acids. CDR3 region: CASSLRGRSFQYEQYF. The CDR3 DNA is TGTGCCAGCAGCCTCCGAGGACGGTCGTTTCAATACGAGCAGTACTTC.